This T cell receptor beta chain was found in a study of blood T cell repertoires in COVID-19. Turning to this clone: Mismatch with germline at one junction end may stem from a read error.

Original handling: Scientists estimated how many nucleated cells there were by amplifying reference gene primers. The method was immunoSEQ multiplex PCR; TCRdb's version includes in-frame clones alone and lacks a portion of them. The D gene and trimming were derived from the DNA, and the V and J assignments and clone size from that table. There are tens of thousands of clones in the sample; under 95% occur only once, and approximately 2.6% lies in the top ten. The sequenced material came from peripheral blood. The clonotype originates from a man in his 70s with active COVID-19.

CDR3 residues: CASTLVASGGSVNEQFF. The CDR3, as DNA: TGTGCCAGCACCTTAGTGGCTAGCGGGGGGTCTGTGAATGAGCAGTTCTTC. The chain links TRBV7-2 to TRBJ2-1, with 11 bases aligning to TRBD2. The CDR3 is 17 residues long. Germline V CDR1 and CDR2: SGHTA, FQGNSA.